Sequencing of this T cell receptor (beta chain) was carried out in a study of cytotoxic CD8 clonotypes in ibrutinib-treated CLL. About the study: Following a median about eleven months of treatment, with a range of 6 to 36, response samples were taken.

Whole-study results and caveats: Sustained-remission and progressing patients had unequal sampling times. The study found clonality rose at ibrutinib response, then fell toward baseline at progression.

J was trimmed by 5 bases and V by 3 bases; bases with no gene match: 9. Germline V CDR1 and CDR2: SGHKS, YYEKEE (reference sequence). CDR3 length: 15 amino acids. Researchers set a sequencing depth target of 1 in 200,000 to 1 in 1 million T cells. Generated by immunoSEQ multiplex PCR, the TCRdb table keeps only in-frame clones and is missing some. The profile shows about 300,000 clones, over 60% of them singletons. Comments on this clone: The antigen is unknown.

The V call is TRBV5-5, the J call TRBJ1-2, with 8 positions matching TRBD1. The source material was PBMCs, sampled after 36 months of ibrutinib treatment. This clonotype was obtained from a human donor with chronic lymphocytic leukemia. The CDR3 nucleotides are TGTGCCAGCAGCTCACCAGGGGGCGCAGGATATGGCTACACCTTC. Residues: CASSSPGGAGYGYTF.